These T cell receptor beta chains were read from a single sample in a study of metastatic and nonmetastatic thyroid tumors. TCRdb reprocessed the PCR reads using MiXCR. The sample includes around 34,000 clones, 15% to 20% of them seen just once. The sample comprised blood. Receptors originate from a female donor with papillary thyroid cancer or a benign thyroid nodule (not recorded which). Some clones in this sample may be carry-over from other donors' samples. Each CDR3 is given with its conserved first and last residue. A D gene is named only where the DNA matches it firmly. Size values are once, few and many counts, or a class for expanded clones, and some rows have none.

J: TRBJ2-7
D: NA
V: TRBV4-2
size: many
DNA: TGTGCCAGCAGCCAACACCTGACTTCACCCGGGGACGAGCAGTACTTC
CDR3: CASSQHLTSPGDEQYF

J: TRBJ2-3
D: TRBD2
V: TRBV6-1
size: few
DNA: TGTGCCAGCATCGTCGGGGGGGCCCGCACAGATACGCAGTATTTT
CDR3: CASIVGGARTDTQYF

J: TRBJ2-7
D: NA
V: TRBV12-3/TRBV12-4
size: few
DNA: TGTGCCAGCAGTTCTCAACTATCGACGTTCGAGCAGTACTTC
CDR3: CASSSQLSTFEQYF

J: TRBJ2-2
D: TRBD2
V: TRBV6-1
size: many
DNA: TGTGCCAGCAGGGGGGGGAGGGAGGTCGGGGAGCTGTTTTTT
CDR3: CASRGGREVGELFF

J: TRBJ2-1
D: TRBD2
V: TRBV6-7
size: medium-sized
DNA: TGTGCCAGCAGTTACTCGAAGATGCGGGAGCGCTCCTACAATGAGCAGTTCTTC
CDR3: CASSYSKMRERSYNEQFF

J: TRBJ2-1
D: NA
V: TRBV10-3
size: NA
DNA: TGCGCCATCAGTGAGTCTAATGGAAGTGAGCAGTTCTTC
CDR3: CAISESNGSEQFF

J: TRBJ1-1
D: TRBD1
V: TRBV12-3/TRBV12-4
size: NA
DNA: TGTGCCAGCAAACCCATCGGGACAGCATCGAACTGGAACACTGAAGCTTTCTTT
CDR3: CASKPIGTASNWNTEAFF

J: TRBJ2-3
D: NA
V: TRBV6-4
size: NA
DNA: TGTGCCAGCAGTCCGACTGAATCGCCTAGCACAGATACGCAGTATTTT
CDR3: CASSPTESPSTDTQYF

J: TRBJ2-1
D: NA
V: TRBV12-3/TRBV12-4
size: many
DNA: TGTGCCAGCAGTTTTAACCTCGCCGTGGCTGAGCAGTTCTTC
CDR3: CASSFNLAVAEQFF

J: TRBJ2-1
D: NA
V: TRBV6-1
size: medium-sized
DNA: TGTGCCAGCAGACCAAGGACGGTGGGGTACAACAATGAGCAGTTCTTC
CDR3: CASRPRTVGYNNEQFF

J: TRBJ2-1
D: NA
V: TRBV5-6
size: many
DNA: TGTGCCAGCAGCTTGGGCCAGGGGCCATACAATGAGCAGTTCTTC
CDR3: CASSLGQGPYNEQFF

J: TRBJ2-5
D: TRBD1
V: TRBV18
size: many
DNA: TGTGCCAGCTCACCGAGGACAGGGGGCAAGACCCAGTACTTC
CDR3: CASSPRTGGKTQYF

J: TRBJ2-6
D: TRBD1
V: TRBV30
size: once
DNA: TGTGCCTGGAGGACAGGGAGCGCTTGGGGCGCCAACGACCTGACTTTC
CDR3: CAWRTGSAWGANDLTF

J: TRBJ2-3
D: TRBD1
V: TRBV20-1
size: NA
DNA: TGCAGTGCTCCGGGACAGGGGGCTGATACGCAGTATTTT
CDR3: CSAPGQGADTQYF

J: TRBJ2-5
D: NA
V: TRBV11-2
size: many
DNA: TGTGCCAGCAGCCCCGGGTCACGCCAAGAGACCCAGTACTTC
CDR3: CASSPGSRQETQYF

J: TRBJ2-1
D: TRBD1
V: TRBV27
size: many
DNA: TGTGCCAGCAGCTTCCCCCGGGACAGGGGTGATGAGCAGTTCTTC
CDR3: CASSFPRDRGDEQFF

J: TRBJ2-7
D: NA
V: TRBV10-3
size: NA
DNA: TGTGCCATCGAAGAAGACTCCTACGAGCAGTACTTC
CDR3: CAIEEDSYEQYF

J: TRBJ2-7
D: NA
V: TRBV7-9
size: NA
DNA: TGTGCCAGCAGTTTGGCCTTGACAGGAACCTACGAGCAGTACTTC
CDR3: CASSLALTGTYEQYF

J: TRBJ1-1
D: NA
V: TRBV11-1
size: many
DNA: TGTGCCAGCAGCTTAGCGCATCGGACTGAAGCTTTCTTT
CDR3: CASSLAHRTEAFF

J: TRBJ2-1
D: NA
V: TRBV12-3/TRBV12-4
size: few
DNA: TGTGTCAGCAGTGTCTTAGGGCAGCCACCCTACAATGAGCAGTTCTTC
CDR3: CVSSVLGQPPYNEQFF

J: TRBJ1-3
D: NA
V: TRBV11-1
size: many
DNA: TGTGCCAGCAGCTTAGCGCAACCCAGCTCTGGAAACACCATATATTTT
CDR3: CASSLAQPSSGNTIYF

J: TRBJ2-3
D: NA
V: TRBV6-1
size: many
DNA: TGTGCCAGCAGTGATATCACAGGAAAAGGAAAAGATACGCAGTATTTT
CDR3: CASSDITGKGKDTQYF

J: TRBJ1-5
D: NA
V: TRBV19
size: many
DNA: TGTGCCAGTAGTATAGGGTCTAGGACGTATTTT
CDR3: CASSIGSRTYF

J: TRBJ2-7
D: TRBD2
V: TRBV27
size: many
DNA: TGTGCCAGCAAAAAAAGAGGGAATACTAGCGGGAGGGGCGAGCAGTACTTC
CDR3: CASKKRGNTSGRGEQYF

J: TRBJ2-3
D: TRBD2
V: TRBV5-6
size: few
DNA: TGTGCCAGCAGCTTGCGAGGTAGCGGGAGCACAGATACGCAGTATTTT
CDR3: CASSLRGSGSTDTQYF

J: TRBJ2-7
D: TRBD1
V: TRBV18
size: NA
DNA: TGTGCCAGCTCTACGGACAGGGCCTACGAGCAGTACTTC
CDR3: CASSTDRAYEQYF

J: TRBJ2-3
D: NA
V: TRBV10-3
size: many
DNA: TGTGCCATCAGTGAGTCTCGGACAAGTTCTAGCACAGATACGCAGTATTTT
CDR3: CAISESRTSSSTDTQYF

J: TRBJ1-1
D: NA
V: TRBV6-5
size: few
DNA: TGTGCCAGCAGTTACTCGAAACAGGGAGGAAGGAAAACTGAAGCTCTCTTT
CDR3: CASSYSKQGGRKTEALF

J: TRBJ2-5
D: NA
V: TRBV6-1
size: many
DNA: TGTGCCAGCGGCCGGGAAGAGACCCAGTACTTC
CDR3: CASGREETQYF

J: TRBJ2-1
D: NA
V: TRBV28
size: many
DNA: TGTGCCAGCAGTTTAAACCGAGGTGAGCAGTTCTTC
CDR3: CASSLNRGEQFF

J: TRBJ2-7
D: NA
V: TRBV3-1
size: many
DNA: TGTGCCAGCAGCCAGGAGTGGGCGAGGGACGAGCAGTACTTC
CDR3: CASSQEWARDEQYF

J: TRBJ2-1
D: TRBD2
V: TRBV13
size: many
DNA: TGTGCCAGCAGCGAGACTAGCGGGAAGTTCTATGAGCAGTTCTTC
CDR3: CASSETSGKFYEQFF

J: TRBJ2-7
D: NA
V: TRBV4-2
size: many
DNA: TGTGCCAGCAGCCAAGACGCCCATTCCTCCTACGAGCAGTACTTC
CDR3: CASSQDAHSSYEQYF

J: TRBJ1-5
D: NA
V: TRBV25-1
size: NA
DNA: TGTGCCAGCAGTGAAGAAGGTATCCGCAATCAGCCCCAGCATTTT
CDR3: CASSEEGIRNQPQHF

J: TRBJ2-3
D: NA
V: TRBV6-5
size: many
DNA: TGTGCCAGCTGTTACAGGGAGGGAAGCACAGATACGCAGTATTTT
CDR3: CASCYREGSTDTQYF

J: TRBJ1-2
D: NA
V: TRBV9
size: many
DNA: TGTGCCAGCAGCGTAGGTGCTAACTATGGCTACACCTTC
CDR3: CASSVGANYGYTF

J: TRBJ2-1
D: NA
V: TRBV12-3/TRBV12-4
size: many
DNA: TGTGCCAGCAGCTCCAATACAAAAGGCGAGGAGCAGTTCTTC
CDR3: CASSSNTKGEEQFF

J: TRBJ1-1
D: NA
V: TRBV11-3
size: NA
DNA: TGTGCCAGCAGCTTAGGGGGAACGACTGCTTTCTTT
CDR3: CASSLGGTTAFF

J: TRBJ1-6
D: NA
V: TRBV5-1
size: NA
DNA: TGCGCCAGCAGCTTAGCTGGGGACCGGTCACCCCTCCACTTT
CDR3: CASSLAGDRSPLHF

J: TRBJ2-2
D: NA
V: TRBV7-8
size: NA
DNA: TGTGCCAGTAGACTGTGGCTAAACACCGGGGAGCTGTTTTTT
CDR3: CASRLWLNTGELFF

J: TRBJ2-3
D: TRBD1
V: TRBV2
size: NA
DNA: TGTGCCAGCACCGAAGGGACAGCTTCTACAGATACGCAGTATTTT
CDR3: CASTEGTASTDTQYF

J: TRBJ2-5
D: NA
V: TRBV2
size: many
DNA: TGTGCCAGCAGACGCGGGACATATGAGACCCAGTACTTC
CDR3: CASRRGTYETQYF

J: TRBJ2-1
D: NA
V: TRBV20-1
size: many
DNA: TGCAGTGCCCCTTCTCAGGGACATGAGCAGTTCTTC
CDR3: CSAPSQGHEQFF

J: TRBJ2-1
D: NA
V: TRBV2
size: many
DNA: TGTTCCAGTACCCCGGCAGAGACGACACACAATGAGCAGTTCTTC
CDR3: CSSTPAETTHNEQFF

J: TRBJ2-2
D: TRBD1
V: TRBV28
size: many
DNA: TGTGCCAGCAGTTTGATACAGGGGGCGAACACCGGGGAGCTGTTTTTT
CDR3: CASSLIQGANTGELFF